Listed here is a single T cell receptor (beta chain). This entry comes from a study of blood T cell repertoires in COVID-19. The wider study: The origin of the acute and convalescent COVID-19 samples was the United States, Italy and Spain.

The length of the CDR3 is 15 residues. The germline V gene has CDR1 WSHSY and CDR2 SAAADI. V was pared by 9 bases and J by 8 bases, with 22 bases between. Per the original methods: Amplification with reference gene primers provided the estimates of nucleated cell counts. Sequencing was performed with immunoSEQ multiplex PCR; in TCRdb, only in-frame clones are kept and a portion is missing. The DNA was the basis for D and trimming; V, J and clone size are from that table. The data hold under 250,000 clones, with 75% to 90% observed a single time. The chain combines TRBV10-2 with TRBJ2-2; maybe TRBD1 (5 bases). The sequenced material came from PBMCs or T cells enriched from blood (not recorded which). The receptor's source is a woman in her thirties who had been exposed to COVID-19. The CDR3 sequence is CASRGQGLHGGELFF. CDR3 DNA sequence: TGCGCCAGTCGTGGTCAGGGTCTTCACGGAGGGGAGCTGTTTTTT.